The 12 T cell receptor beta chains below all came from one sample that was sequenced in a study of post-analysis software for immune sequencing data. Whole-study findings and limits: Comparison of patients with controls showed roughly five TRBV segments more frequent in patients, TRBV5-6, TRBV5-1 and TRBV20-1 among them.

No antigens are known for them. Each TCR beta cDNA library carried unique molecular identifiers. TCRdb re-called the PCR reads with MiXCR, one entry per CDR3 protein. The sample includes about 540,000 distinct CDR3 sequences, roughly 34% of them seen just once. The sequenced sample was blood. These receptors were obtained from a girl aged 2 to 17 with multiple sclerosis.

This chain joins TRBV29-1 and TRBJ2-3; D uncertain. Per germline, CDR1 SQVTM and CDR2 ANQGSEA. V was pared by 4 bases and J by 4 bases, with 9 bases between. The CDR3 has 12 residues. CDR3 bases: TGCAGCGTTGTCGACCAGTCAGATACGCAGTATTTT. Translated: CSVVDQSDTQYF.

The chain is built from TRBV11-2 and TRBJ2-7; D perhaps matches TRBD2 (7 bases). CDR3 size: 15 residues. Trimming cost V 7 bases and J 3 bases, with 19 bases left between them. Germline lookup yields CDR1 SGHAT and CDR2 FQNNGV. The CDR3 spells CASTQGGARLYEQYF. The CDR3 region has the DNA TGTGCCAGCACCCAAGGGGGGGCCAGGCTCTACGAGCAGTACTTC. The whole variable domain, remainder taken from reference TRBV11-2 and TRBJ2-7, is EAGVAQSPRYKIIEKRQSVAFWCNPISGHATLYWYQQILGQGPKLLIQFQNNGVVDDSQLPKDRFSAERLKGVDSTLKIQPAKLEDSAVYLCASTQGGARLYEQYFGPGTRLTVT.

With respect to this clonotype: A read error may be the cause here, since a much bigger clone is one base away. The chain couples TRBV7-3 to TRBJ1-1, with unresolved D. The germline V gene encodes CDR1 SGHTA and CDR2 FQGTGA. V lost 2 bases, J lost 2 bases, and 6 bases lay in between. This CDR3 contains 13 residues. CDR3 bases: TGTGCCAGCAGCTTAGTTATCAACACTGAAGCTTTCTTT. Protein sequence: CASSLVINTEAFF. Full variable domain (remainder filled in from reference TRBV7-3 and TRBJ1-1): GAGVSQTPSNKVTEKGKYVELRCDPISGHTALYWYRQSLGQGPEFLIYFQGTGAADDSGLPNDRFFAVRPEGSVSTLKIQRTERGDSAVYLCASSLVINTEAFFGQGTRLTVV.

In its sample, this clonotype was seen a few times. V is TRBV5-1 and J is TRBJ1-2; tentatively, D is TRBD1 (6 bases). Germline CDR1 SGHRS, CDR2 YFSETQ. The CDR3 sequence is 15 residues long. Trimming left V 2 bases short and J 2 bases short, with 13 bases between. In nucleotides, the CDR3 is TGCGCCAGCAGCTTCTCGCAGGGGAGGAACTATGGCTACACCTTC. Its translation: CASSFSQGRNYGYTF. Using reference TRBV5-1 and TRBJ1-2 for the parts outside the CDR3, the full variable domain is KAGVTQTPRYLIKTRGQQVTLSCSPISGHRSVSWYQQTPGQGLQFLFEYFSETQRNKGNFPGRFSGRQFSNSRSEMNVSTLELGDSALYLCASSFSQGRNYGYTFGSGTRLTVV.

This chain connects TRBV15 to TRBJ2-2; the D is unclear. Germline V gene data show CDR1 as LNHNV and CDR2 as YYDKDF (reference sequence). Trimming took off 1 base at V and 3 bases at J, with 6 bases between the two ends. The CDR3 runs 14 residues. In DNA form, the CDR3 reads TGTGCCACCAGCAGAGTCCGGGACACCGGGGAGCTGTTTTTT. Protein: CATSRVRDTGELFF.

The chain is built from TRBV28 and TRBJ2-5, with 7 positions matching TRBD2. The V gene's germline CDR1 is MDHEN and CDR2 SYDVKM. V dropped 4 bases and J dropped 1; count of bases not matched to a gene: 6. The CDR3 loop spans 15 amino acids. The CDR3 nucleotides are TGTGCCAGCAGTTACCCCGGGAGGAGCCAAGAGACCCAGTACTTC. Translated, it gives CASSYPGRSQETQYF.

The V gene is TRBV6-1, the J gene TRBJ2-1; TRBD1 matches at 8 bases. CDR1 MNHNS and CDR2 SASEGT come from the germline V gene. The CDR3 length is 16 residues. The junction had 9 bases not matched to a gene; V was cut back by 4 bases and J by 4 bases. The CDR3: CASSGIQGGGYNEQFF. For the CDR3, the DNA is TGTGCCAGCAGTGGAATACAGGGGGGAGGTTACAATGAGCAGTTCTTC.

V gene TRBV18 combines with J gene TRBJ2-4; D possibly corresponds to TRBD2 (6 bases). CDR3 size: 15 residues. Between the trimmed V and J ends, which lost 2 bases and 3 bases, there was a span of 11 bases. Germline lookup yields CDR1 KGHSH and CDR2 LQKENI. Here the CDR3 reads CASSPGGTGKNIQYF. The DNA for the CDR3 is TGTGCCAGCTCACCAGGGGGGACTGGCAAAAACATTCAGTACTTC.

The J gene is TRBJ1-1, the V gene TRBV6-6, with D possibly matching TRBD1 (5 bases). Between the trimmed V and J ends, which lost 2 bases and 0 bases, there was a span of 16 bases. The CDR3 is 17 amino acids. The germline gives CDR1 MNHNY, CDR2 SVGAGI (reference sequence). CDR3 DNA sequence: TGTGCCAGCAGTTACCCAATGGTGGGGCGCATGAACACTGAAGCTTTCTTT. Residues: CASSYPMVGRMNTEAFF.

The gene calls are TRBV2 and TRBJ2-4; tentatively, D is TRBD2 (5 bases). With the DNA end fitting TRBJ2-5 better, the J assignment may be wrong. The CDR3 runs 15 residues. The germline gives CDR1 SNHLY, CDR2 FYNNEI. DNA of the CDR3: TGTGCCAGCAGTAAGGATGTCACTAGGTTGGAGACCCAGTACTTC. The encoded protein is CASSKDVTRLETQYF.

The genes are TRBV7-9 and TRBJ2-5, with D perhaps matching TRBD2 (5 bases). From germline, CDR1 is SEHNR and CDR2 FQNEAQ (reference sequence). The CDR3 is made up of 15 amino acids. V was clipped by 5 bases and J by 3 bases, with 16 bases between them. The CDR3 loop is CASSDWPGKEETQYF. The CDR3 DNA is TGTGCCAGCAGCGATTGGCCGGGAAAAGAAGAGACCCAGTACTTC.

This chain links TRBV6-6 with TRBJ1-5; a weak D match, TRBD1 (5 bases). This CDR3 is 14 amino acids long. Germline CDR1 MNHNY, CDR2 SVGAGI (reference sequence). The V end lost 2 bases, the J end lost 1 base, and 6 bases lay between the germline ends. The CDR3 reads CASSYGASNQPQHF. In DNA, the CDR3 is TGTGCCAGCAGTTACGGGGCCAGCAATCAGCCCCAGCATTTT.